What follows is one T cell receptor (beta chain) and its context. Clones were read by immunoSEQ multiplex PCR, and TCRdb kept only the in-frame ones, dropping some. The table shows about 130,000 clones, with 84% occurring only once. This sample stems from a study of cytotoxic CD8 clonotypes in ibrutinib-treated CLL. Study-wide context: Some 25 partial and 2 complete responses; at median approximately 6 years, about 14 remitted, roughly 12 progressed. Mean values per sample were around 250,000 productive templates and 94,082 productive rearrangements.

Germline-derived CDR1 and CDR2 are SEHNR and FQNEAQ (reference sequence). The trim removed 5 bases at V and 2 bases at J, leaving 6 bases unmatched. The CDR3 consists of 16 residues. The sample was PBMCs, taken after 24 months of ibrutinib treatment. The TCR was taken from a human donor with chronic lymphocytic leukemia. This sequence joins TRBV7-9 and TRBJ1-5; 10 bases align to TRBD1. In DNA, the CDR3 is TGTGCCAGCAGCGACGGGACAGGGGTAGGCAATCAGCCCCAGCATTTT. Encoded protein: CASSDGTGVGNQPQHF.